This TCR beta chain appears in the sequencing data of a study of blood T cell repertoires in COVID-19. Study-wide background: The cDNA or gDNA used as material had been derived from T cells, B-cell-depleted T cells, or PBMCs.

Symptom resolution, clearance, or two negative PCRs marked the recovered donors of Cohort 3. The authors' processing: Using reference gene primer amplification, nucleated cell counts were estimated. The assay was immunoSEQ multiplex PCR, and TCRdb's table has in-frame clones only and misses some. D and trimming were read from the DNA, whereas the V and J calls and clone size are those reported in that table. This sample has approximately 230,000 clones, with around 86% found just once. Input material: PBMCs or T cells enriched from blood (not recorded which). This sequence was found in a man aged 35-49 years who had recovered from COVID-19.

The DNA of the CDR3 is TGTGCCAGCAGTTTCGGGAGAGCGGGGAGTTGGGAGCAGTACTTC. Its protein is CASSFGRAGSWEQYF. The V gene is TRBV27, the J gene TRBJ2-7; 7 bases map to TRBD2. Germline V CDR1 and CDR2: MNHEY, SMNVEV (reference sequence). The CDR3 covers 15 residues. V lost 3 bases to trimming and J lost 7 bases; unmatched junction nucleotides: 12.